Described below is a single T cell receptor beta chain sequence and its context. Its antigen is currently unknown. Measured with immunoSEQ multiplex PCR; TCRdb has only the in-frame clones, and not every one. The sample yields roughly 14,000 clones, around 88% seen once. The time point denotes: week 3, after first cycle of checkpoint inhibitor. This CDR3 has 15 residues. V was trimmed by 5 bases and J by 1 base, leaving 12 bases between them. The germline gives CDR1 MDHEN, CDR2 SYDVKM. This sample is part of a study of blood T cell dynamics during melanoma immunotherapy. About the study: Patients with metastatic melanoma got pembrolizumab or nivolumab-ipilimumab as first-line care. Whole-study findings and limits: Disease-control patients' PBMC repertoires became either more clonal or more diverse at W3.

J is TRBJ2-1 and V is TRBV28; the D is unclear. The specimen was blood, collected from a patient treated with checkpoint blockade. This receptor was taken from a human donor with melanoma. The CDR3 sequence: CASSPFVSSYNEQFF. The CDR3 DNA follows: TGTGCCAGCAGTCCCTTCGTAAGTTCCTACAATGAGCAGTTCTTC.